This paragraph reports one TCR beta chain. Its antigen is currently unknown. Other DNA sequences of this sample code for an identical CDR3. This sample stems from a study of shared clonotypes between healthy human individuals. Study as a whole: CD4 naive and CD4 memory each took three plates per donor, while CD8 naive took two and CD8 memory one.

The CDR3 covers 13 residues. V was trimmed by 2 bases and J by 6 bases, leaving 8 bases between them. The germline gives CDR1 SEHNR, CDR2 FQNEAQ (reference sequence). Overall study findings and caveats: Generation probabilities of non-shared clonotypes were lower (relative to those shared by all four donors).

As processed by the authors: Filtering differed, since immunoSEQ gave only junction sequences and no quality scores. Profiled with immunoSEQ multiplex PCR; TCRdb holds only in-frame clones, not every one. The D gene and trimming were derived from the DNA, and the V and J assignments and clone size from that table. The data show 2 million to 2.5 million clones, approximately 93% seen once. CD4+ cell separation produced CD45RA+ naive and CD45RA-negative memory subsets. The sequence was collected from a man younger than 35 in good health. Some clones in this sample may be carry-over from other donors' samples. Source material: naive CD4+ T cells from PBMCs. Subset here: CD45RA+ positively selected. The rearrangement links TRBV7-9 to TRBJ1-5, with a weak D call TRBD1 (5 bases). The CDR3 DNA reads TGTGCCAGCAGCTTAACCGGGGGTCAGCCCCAGCATTTT. Translated, it gives CASSLTGGQPQHF.